The 6 T cell receptor beta chains below were found in one sample sequenced in a study of liver allograft versus peripheral blood T cells. Looking at the study overall: Recipients' peripheral blood served as the comparator for T cell receptor repertoires in transplanted livers.

TCRdb independently ran MiXCR on the reads; one entry per CDR3 protein. Of some 5,500 distinct CDR3 sequences in the sample, over 12% were seen once. The receptors derive from a human patient who had a liver transplant. Part of the T cell pool may stem from the graft donor.

Sample share makes this clonotype medium-sized. The gene calls are TRBV18 and TRBJ1-2; 7 nucleotides align to TRBD1. V lost 6 bases to trimming and J lost 6 bases; unmatched junction nucleotides: 7. The CDR3 extends over 13 amino acids. Germline CDR1 KGHSH, CDR2 LQKENI. The CDR3 protein is CASSSGTANGYTF. CDR3 sequence (DNA): TGTGCCAGCTCGTCCGGGACAGCGAATGGCTACACCTTC.

The chain joins TRBV5-1 to TRBJ2-3; D not certain. V gave up 4 bases and J gave up 2 bases, with 11 bases separating them. Looked up from germline, CDR1 is SGHRS and CDR2 is YFSETQ. The CDR3 covers 14 residues. The CDR3 spells CASSTGRTTDTQYF. The CDR3 nucleotides read TGCGCCAGCAGCACCGGACGGACCACAGATACGCAGTATTTT.

By share of the sample, this clonotype is medium-sized. The CDR3 reads CASSYSTSGDYEQYF. The CDR3 DNA reads TGTGCCAGCAGTTACTCGACTAGCGGGGACTACGAGCAGTACTTC. This rearrangement joins TRBV6-6 to TRBJ2-7; 11 bases align to TRBD2. The CDR3 runs to 15 residues. Losses at the gene ends were 0 bases for V and 3 bases for J; bases not matched to a gene: 1. Germline V gives CDR1 MNHNY, CDR2 SVGAGI (reference sequence).

This clonotype qualifies as medium-sized (0.01 to 0.1%). V is TRBV7-2 and J is TRBJ1-2; D remains ambiguous. The CDR3 is 12 amino acids. Trimming shortened V by 0 bases and J by 7 bases, and 6 bases separated the two germline ends. Germline V gene sequence: CDR1 SGHTA, CDR2 FQGNSA. This chain's CDR3 is CASSLAEGGYTF. In DNA, the CDR3 is TGTGCCAGCAGCTTAGCGGAGGGTGGCTACACCTTC. The complete variable domain, with remaining parts taken from reference TRBV7-2 and TRBJ1-2, reads GAGVSQSPSNKVTEKGKDVELRCDPISGHTALYWYRQSLGQGLEFLIYFQGNSAPDKSGLPSDRFSAERTGGSVSTLTIQRTQQEDSAVYLCASSLAEGGYTFGSGTRLTVV.

By sample share, this clonotype is medium-sized. The rearrangement joins TRBV19 to TRBJ1-1; 9 positions match TRBD1. The CDR3 extends over 13 amino acids. The V and J ends lost 6 bases and 10 bases, in that order; junction bases with no gene match: 9. Germline assignment: CDR1 LNHDA and CDR2 SQIVND (reference sequence). The CDR3 protein is CASRIPGTGRAFF. Here the CDR3 DNA reads TGTGCCAGTAGAATTCCCGGGACAGGGAGAGCTTTCTTT.

This clonotype is deemed large. The chain combines TRBV18 with TRBJ1-6; perhaps TRBD1 as D (5 bases). Germline V gene lookup returns CDR1 KGHSH and CDR2 LQKENI. Trimming stripped 3 bases from V and 14 bases from J, with 11 bases between. The CDR3 sequence is 12 residues long. CDR3 amino acids: CASSPGAATLHF. CDR3 DNA sequence: TGTGCCAGCTCACCCGGGGCAGCTACCCTCCACTTT.